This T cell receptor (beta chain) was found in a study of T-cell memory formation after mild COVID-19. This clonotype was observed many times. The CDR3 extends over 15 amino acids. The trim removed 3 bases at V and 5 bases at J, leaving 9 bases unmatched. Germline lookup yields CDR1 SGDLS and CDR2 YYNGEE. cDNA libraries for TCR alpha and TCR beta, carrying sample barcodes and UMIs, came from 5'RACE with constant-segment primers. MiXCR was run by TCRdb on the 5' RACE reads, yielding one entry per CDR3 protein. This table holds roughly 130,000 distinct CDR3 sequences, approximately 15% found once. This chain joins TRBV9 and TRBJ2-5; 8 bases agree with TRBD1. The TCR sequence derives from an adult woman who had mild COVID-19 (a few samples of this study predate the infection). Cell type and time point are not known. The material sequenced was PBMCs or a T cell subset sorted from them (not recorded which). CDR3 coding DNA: TGTGCCAGCAGCGAGGAACAGGGGGGAGGTGAGACCCAGTACTTC. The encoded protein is CASSEEQGGGETQYF.